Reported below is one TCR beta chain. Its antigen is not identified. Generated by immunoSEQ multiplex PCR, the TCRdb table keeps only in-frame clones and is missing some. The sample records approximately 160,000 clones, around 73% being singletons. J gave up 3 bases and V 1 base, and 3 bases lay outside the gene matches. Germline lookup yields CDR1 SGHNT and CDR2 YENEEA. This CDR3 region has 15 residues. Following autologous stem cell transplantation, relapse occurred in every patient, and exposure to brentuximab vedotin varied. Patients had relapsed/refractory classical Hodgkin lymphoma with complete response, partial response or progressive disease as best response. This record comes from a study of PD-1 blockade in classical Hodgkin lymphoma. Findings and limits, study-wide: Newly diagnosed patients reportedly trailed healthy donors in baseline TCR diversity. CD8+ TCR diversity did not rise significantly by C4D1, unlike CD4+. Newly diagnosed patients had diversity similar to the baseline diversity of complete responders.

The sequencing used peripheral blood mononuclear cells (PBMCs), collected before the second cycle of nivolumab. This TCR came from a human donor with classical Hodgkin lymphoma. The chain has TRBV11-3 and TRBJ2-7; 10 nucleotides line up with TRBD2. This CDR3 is CASSLAIAGGYEQYF. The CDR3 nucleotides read TGTGCCAGCAGCTTAGCCATAGCGGGGGGCTACGAGCAGTACTTC.